A single sample gave rise to the 13 T cell receptor beta chains below, sequenced in a study of blood T cells in healthy people across ages (dated by TCRdb to about 2015). Preparation of the library involved 5' RACE. Sequencing was performed on an Illumina HiSeq 2500. A second PCR of roughly 7 to 11 cycles was performed with a sample-barcoded 5' primer and a J-beta primer mix. In TCRdb, the public reads were trimmed at Q25 with fastp and aligned with MiXCR, with productive beta chains retained. Entries are consolidated by CDR3 protein sequence, retaining the most common genes and DNA. This sample lists 780,000 or so distinct CDR3 sequences; just over 55% were detected once. Of the sample, roughly 25% falls within the top ten clones. The sample consisted of blood. Receptors were obtained from a middle-aged man in good health.

Here the CDR3 reads CASSPIRDRILYGYTF. In nucleotides, the CDR3 is TGTGCCAGCAGCCCCATCCGGGACAGGATCCTCTATGGCTACACCTTC. The rearrangement joins TRBV11-2 to TRBJ1-2; 8 bases line up with TRBD1. Per the germline V gene, CDR1 is SGHAT and CDR2 is FQNNGV. Losses at the gene ends were 5 bases for V and 4 bases for J; bases not matched to a gene: 12. The CDR3 sequence is 16 residues long. The full variable domain, with the rest looked up from reference TRBV11-2 and TRBJ1-2, is EAGVAQSPRYKIIEKRQSVAFWCNPISGHATLYWYQQILGQGPKLLIQFQNNGVVDDSQLPKDRFSAERLKGVDSTLKIQPAKLEDSAVYLCASSPIRDRILYGYTFGSGTRLTVV.

The CDR3 coding sequence is TGCAGCTTGGAGGGGGCGCTGAACACTGAAGCTTTCTTT. Encoded protein: CSLEGALNTEAFF. V gene TRBV29-1 combines with J gene TRBJ1-1, with 7 bases lining up with TRBD1. Germline V lookup: CDR1 SQVTM, CDR2 ANQGSEA. Germline trimming cut 8 bases from V and 0 bases from J; bases unmatched to any gene: 6. The CDR3 runs 13 residues.

The genes are TRBV20-1 and TRBJ1-6; a possible D gene is TRBD1 (5 bases). Germline loops: CDR1 DFQATT, CDR2 SNEGSKA (reference sequence). V lost 0 bases, J lost 8 bases, and 8 bases lay in between. There are 13 residues in the CDR3. The CDR3 reads CSARDRGDSPLHF. The CDR3 region has the DNA TGCAGTGCTAGAGATAGGGGAGATTCACCCCTCCACTTT.

The chain couples TRBV29-1 to TRBJ2-5, with 10 bases aligning to TRBD2. CDR3 size: 13 residues. The V gene's germline CDR1 is SQVTM and CDR2 ANQGSEA. J was trimmed by 2 bases and V by 6 bases; bases with no gene match: 3. The CDR3 DNA sequence: TGCAGCGTGGGGACTAGCGCTCAAGAGACCCAGTACTTC. Translated: CSVGTSAQETQYF.

The chain joins TRBV5-6 to TRBJ2-2, with no clear D. Germline V CDR1 and CDR2: SGHDT, YYEEEE. CDR3 length equals 13 residues. With 3 bases removed from V and 4 bases from J, the gap between germline ends came to 7 bases. DNA for the CDR3: TGTGCCAGCAGCTCCAGGACCACCGGGGAGCTGTTTTTT. Its translation is CASSSRTTGELFF.

This chain joins TRBV7-8 and TRBJ2-7, with 9 bases identical to TRBD1. Germline V CDR1 and CDR2: SGHVS, FQNEAQ. The CDR3 runs to 16 residues. Trimming took 1 base from V and 1 from J; bases not matched to a gene: 5. The CDR3 nucleotides read TGTGCCAGCAGCTTAGGTGTTGGGACAGGGTCCTACGAGCAGTACTTC. Protein product: CASSLGVGTGSYEQYF.

This chain links TRBV20-1 with TRBJ2-3; TRBD2 is a possible D gene (7 bases). Germline CDR1 is DFQATT and CDR2 is SNEGSKA (reference sequence). This CDR3 contains 13 residues. The germline V and J ends were trimmed by 3 bases and 5 bases, with 12 bases remaining between them. The CDR3: CSARAGAGDTQYF. CDR3 DNA: TGCAGTGCTAGGGCGGGGGCAGGAGATACGCAGTATTTT.

The sample holds a few counts of this clonotype. As DNA, the CDR3 is TGTGCCACTACGGCCGAGGACGGGGTTCAAGGCGAGCAGTACTTC. This codes for CATTAEDGVQGEQYF. The chain combines TRBV7-9 with TRBJ2-7; possible D gene TRBD2, 5 bases. Germline CDR1 SEHNR, CDR2 FQNEAQ (reference sequence). V gave up 10 bases and J gave up 6 bases, with 25 bases separating them. This CDR3 region has 15 residues.

With regard to this clonotype: A single base separates this from a much larger clone, so it may be a read error. V is TRBV11-3 and J is TRBJ2-3, with a weak D call TRBD1 (6 bases). CDR1 and CDR2 (germline): SGHNT, YENEEA. The CDR3 has 15 amino acids. CDR3 protein: CASSLEARDTDMQYF. The CDR3 DNA is TGTGCCAGCAGCTTAGAGGCGAGGGACACAGATATGCAGTATTTT.

This chain uses TRBV20-1 with TRBJ2-3; perhaps TRBD2 as D (6 bases). The V gene lost 7 bases and the J gene lost 4 bases, with 21 bases spanning the gap. The V gene's germline CDR1 is DFQATT and CDR2 SNEGSKA (reference sequence). The CDR3 is 15 amino acids. The CDR3 reads CSVGRDFAPADTQYF. The DNA of the CDR3 is TGCAGTGTCGGACGGGACTTCGCACCTGCAGATACGCAGTATTTT.

The chain links TRBV20-1 to TRBJ2-5, with TRBD2 matching 9 bases. The J call is in doubt because the DNA end fits TRBJ2-7 better. CDR1 and CDR2 from the germline V gene are DFQATT and SNEGSKA (reference sequence). The CDR3 extends over 14 amino acids. CDR3 sequence reads: CSAGLAGAGYEQYF. Written as DNA, the CDR3 is TGCAGTGCTGGATTAGCGGGAGCTGGGTACGAGCAGTACTTC.

The chain recombines TRBV7-2 with TRBJ2-3; no clear D gene. In germline, CDR1 is SGHTA, CDR2 FQGNSA. The CDR3 extends over 13 amino acids. Trimming cost V 7 bases and J 3 bases, with 11 bases left between them. For the CDR3, the DNA is TGTGCCAGCACCCGAGCGACGACAGATACGCAGTATTTT. Its protein product is CASTRATTDTQYF. Looking up the rest from reference TRBV7-2 and TRBJ2-3 gives the full variable domain: GAGVSQSPSNKVTEKGKDVELRCDPISGHTALYWYRQSLGQGLEFLIYFQGNSAPDKSGLPSDRFSAERTGGSVSTLTIQRTQQEDSAVYLCASTRATTDTQYFGPGTRLTVL.

This clonotype was detected a few times. The V gene is TRBV28, the J gene TRBJ2-5; 11 bases are shared with TRBD2. Germline assignment: CDR1 MDHEN and CDR2 SYDVKM. CDR3 length: 16 residues. V was pared by 1 base and J by 4 bases, with 5 bases of the junction left unmatched. CDR3 DNA sequence: TGTGCCAGCAGTTTATATACTAGCGGGAGAGGAGAGACCCAGTACTTC. It codes for CASSLYTSGRGETQYF.